This is a list of T cell receptor beta chains from one sample in a study of blood T cell repertoires in COVID-19. Data came from immunoSEQ multiplex PCR; TCRdb stores just in-frame clones and leaves some out. The sample yields 350,000 to 400,000 clones, roughly nine tenths seen once. Sequenced: PBMCs or T cells enriched from blood (not recorded which). All receptors come from a woman in her 40s who had been exposed to COVID-19. The CDR3 runs from the conserved cysteine through the conserved F or W. Each record gives: clone size, V gene, D gene, J gene, CDR3 length, CDR3 DNA, CDR3 protein. The D gene is left open where the match is weak. Some rows have no size entry. The others give once, few or many, or a class for an expanded clone.

NA	TRBV27	TRBD2	TRBJ2-3	17	TGTGCCAGCAGTTCTGTGACTAGCGACCCTCGCACAGATACGCAGTATTTT	CASSSVTSDPRTDTQYF
once	TRBV7-8	TRBD1	TRBJ1-5	15	TGTGCCAGCAGCCATGGGACAGGGCTTCATCAGCCCCAGCATTTT	CASSHGTGLHQPQHF
NA	TRBV12-3/TRBV12-4	NA	TRBJ1-5	13	TGTGCCAGCAACGGCAGGCTTAATCAGCCCCAGCATTTT	CASNGRLNQPQHF
NA	TRBV19	NA	TRBJ1-1	12	TGTGCCAGTAGTATAGGACAGAGTGAAGCTTTCTTT	CASSIGQSEAFF
NA	TRBV27	TRBD1	TRBJ1-6	19	TGTGCCAGCAGTTTACCCCCGGGACAGGCAAGCATCTATAATTCACCCCTCCACTTT	CASSLPPGQASIYNSPLHF
NA	TRBV7-9	NA	TRBJ2-1	13	TGTGCCAGCAGCTTACCAGGGATCGGTGAGCAGTTCTTC	CASSLPGIGEQFF
NA	TRBV24-1	TRBD1	TRBJ2-3	14	TGTGCCACCAGCCAGACAGGGTCGGGAGATACGCAGTATTTT	CATSQTGSGDTQYF
NA	TRBV30	TRBD2	TRBJ2-7	14	TGTGCCTGGAATAAGCGGGAGGGCCGAAGCGAGCAGTACTTC	CAWNKREGRSEQYF
NA	TRBV30	TRBD1	TRBJ1-5	16	TGTGCCTGGAGTGGTACCGGGACAGGGAGTGATCAGCCCCAGCATTTT	CAWSGTGTGSDQPQHF
NA	TRBV5-5	TRBD1	TRBJ1-6	15	TGTGCCAGCAGCCAAACGGGACAGGGGAGTTCACCCCTCCACTTT	CASSQTGQGSSPLHF
NA	TRBV30	TRBD2	TRBJ2-2	13	TGTGCCTGGAGTGCGGGGGGGGCCGGGGAGCTGTTTTTT	CAWSAGGAGELFF
NA	TRBV9	TRBD1	TRBJ2-7	14	TGTGCCAGCAGCCCACGGACAGGGCCGTACGAGCAGTACTTC	CASSPRTGPYEQYF
NA	TRBV27	NA	TRBJ2-1	13	TGTGCCAGCAGTTTTGAGCTATACAATGAGCAGTTCTTC	CASSFELYNEQFF
once	TRBV19	TRBD1	TRBJ1-2	15	TGTGCCAGTAGCTCGAGCACAACAGGGGTCTATGGCTACACCTTC	CASSSSTTGVYGYTF
NA	TRBV5-1	NA	TRBJ1-1	14	TGCGCCAGCAGCACAGGACAGCCGAACACTGAAGCTTTCTTT	CASSTGQPNTEAFF
NA	TRBV19	NA	TRBJ2-5	14	TGTGCCAGTAGTCGCGTAGCGGCCCAAGAGACCCAGTACTTC	CASSRVAAQETQYF
NA	TRBV19	NA	TRBJ1-2	13	TGTGCCAGTAGCCCAAAAGGGGCGCCTGGCTACACCTTC	CASSPKGAPGYTF
NA	TRBV6-5	NA	TRBJ1-1	13	TGTGCCAGCAGAATCACAGAGAACACTGAAGCTTTCTTT	CASRITENTEAFF
NA	TRBV9	NA	TRBJ1-6	12	TGTGCCAGCAGCGGAGACTATTCACCCCTCCACTTT	CASSGDYSPLHF
NA	TRBV30	TRBD1	TRBJ1-1	14	TGTGCCTGGAGTGTCGGACAGGGTATAACTGAAGCTTTCTTT	CAWSVGQGITEAFF
NA	TRBV6-4	TRBD1	TRBJ1-2	13	TGTGCCAGCAGTAGGGGACAGGGAACTGGCTACACCTTC	CASSRGQGTGYTF
NA	TRBV9	TRBD2	TRBJ2-1	12	TGTGCCAGCAGCTCCGTAGCGGGGAAGCAGTTCTTC	CASSSVAGKQFF
NA	TRBV7-2	TRBD2	TRBJ2-1	17	TGTGCCAGCAGCTTAGTCGGAAGGAGCGGGGCAAGGAATGAGCAGTTCTTC	CASSLVGRSGARNEQFF
NA	TRBV10-2	TRBD2	TRBJ2-1	15	TGCGCCAGCAGGGATAGCGGGAGAGGAGGTAATGAGCAGTTCTTC	CASRDSGRGGNEQFF
NA	TRBV19	NA	TRBJ1-1	15	TGTGCCAGTAGTATAGTTACAACAGGGAACACTGAAGCTTTCTTT	CASSIVTTGNTEAFF
NA	TRBV11-3	NA	TRBJ1-4	14	TGTGCCAGCAGCTCTAGTTCACGTAATGAAAAACTGTTTTTT	CASSSSSRNEKLFF
NA	TRBV5-1	TRBD2	TRBJ2-3	15	TGCGCCAGCAGCCTAGCGGGGGGGCTCACAGATACGCAGTATTTT	CASSLAGGLTDTQYF
NA	TRBV29-1	NA	TRBJ2-1	14	TGCAGCGTGTGGGGCAGGAGCTCCTACAATGAGCAGTTCTTC	CSVWGRSSYNEQFF
once	TRBV7-2	TRBD2	TRBJ2-7	14	TGTGCCAGCAGCTCAGACGGGAGGGGCTACGAGCAGTACTTC	CASSSDGRGYEQYF
many	TRBV6-2/TRBV6-3	TRBD2	TRBJ2-7	15	TGTGCCAGCAGTTACTCGAGCGGGGGGCCCTACGAGCAGTACTTC	CASSYSSGGPYEQYF
NA	TRBV28	NA	TRBJ2-1	15	TGTGCCAGCAGTGCGGGACAGATTTTGAACAATGAGCAGTTCTTC	CASSAGQILNNEQFF
NA	TRBV27	NA	TRBJ1-4	14	TGTGCCAGCAGTTTAGGGATATCGGGAGAAAAACTGTTTTTT	CASSLGISGEKLFF
NA	TRBV9	NA	TRBJ1-2	13	TGTGCCAGCAGCGTCGGGTGGGACTATGGCTACACCTTC	CASSVGWDYGYTF
NA	TRBV24-1	TRBD1	TRBJ1-1	15	TGTGCCACCAGTGCCCGGGGACAGGGGAACACTGAAGCTTTCTTT	CATSARGQGNTEAFF
few	TRBV7-9	NA	TRBJ2-5	13	TGTGCCAGCAGCCCCAGAGGGCCAGAGACCCAGTACTTC	CASSPRGPETQYF
NA	TRBV19	NA	TRBJ2-3	16	TGTGCCAGTAGTCGGAAGCGGACGGGATTAGCCGATACGCAGTATTTT	CASSRKRTGLADTQYF
NA	TRBV4-1	NA	TRBJ1-2	13	TGCGCCAGCAGCCAAGATGGGGCAGGAGGCTACACCTTC	CASSQDGAGGYTF
NA	TRBV15	NA	TRBJ1-1	13	TGTGCCACCAGCAGCCCTCTGGACAGCCTGGCTTTCTTT	CATSSPLDSLAFF
once	TRBV7-3	NA	TRBJ1-1	13	TGTGCCAGCAGCTTAAGGGGGGACACTGAAGCTTTCTTT	CASSLRGDTEAFF
NA	TRBV13	TRBD1	TRBJ2-7	15	TGTGCCAGCAGCGACTCCGGGACAGGGGGTTACGAGCAGTACTTC	CASSDSGTGGYEQYF
NA	TRBV19	TRBD2	TRBJ2-1	13	TGTGCCAGTAGTATCTCGAGCGGGACGTCTCAGTTCTTC	CASSISSGTSQFF
NA	TRBV6-5	NA	TRBJ2-2	14	TGTGCCAGCAGCCGGACAGCAAACACCGGGGAGCTGTTTTTT	CASSRTANTGELFF
NA	TRBV4-3	TRBD2	TRBJ2-7	15	TGCGCCAGCAGCCGAGGGACTAGCGGGACCTACGAGCAGTACTTC	CASSRGTSGTYEQYF
NA	TRBV19	NA	TRBJ1-5	15	TGTGCCAGTAAGGACAACAGATTTAGCAATCAGCCCCAGCATTTT	CASKDNRFSNQPQHF
NA	TRBV5-1	TRBD2	TRBJ2-7	15	TGCGCCAGCAGCTTAGGAACAGCGGGACGTTGGGAGCAGTACTTC	CASSLGTAGRWEQYF
once	TRBV7-8	NA	TRBJ2-1	14	TGTGCCAGCAGCTTAGCCCTCAGCGCGACTTGGCAGTTCTTC	CASSLALSATWQFF
NA	TRBV7-9	TRBD1	TRBJ1-6	17	TGTGCCAGCAGCTTAGAGGTCACGACAGGGAGAAATTCACCCCTCCACTTT	CASSLEVTTGRNSPLHF
NA	TRBV11-2	TRBD2	TRBJ2-5	16	TGTGCCAGCAGCCCCCGTTTAGCGGGGGCTGGGGAGACCCAGTACTTC	CASSPRLAGAGETQYF
NA	TRBV4-2	TRBD1	TRBJ1-1	15	TGTGCCAGCACCACCGTCAGGGGGCCCGCGACTGAAGCTTTCTTT	CASTTVRGPATEAFF
NA	TRBV18	TRBD2	TRBJ2-7	15	TGTGCCAGCTCACCACCGAGCGGGGGCGACTACGAGCAGTACTTC	CASSPPSGGDYEQYF